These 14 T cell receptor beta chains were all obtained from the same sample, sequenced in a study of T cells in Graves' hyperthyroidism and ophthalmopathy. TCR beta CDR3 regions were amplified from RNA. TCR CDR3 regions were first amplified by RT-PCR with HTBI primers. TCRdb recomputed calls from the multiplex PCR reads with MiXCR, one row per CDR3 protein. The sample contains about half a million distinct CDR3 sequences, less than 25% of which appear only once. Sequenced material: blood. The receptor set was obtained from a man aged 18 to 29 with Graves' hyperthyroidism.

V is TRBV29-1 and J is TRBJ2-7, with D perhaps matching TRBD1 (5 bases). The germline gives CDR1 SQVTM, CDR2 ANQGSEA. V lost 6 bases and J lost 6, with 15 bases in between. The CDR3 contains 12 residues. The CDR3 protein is CSVQDPRGEQYF. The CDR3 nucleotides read TGCAGCGTGCAGGACCCTAGGGGCGAGCAGTACTTC.

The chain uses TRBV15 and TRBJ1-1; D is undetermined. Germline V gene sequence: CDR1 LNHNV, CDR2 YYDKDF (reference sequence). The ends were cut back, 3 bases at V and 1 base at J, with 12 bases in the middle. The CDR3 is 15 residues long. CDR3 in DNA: TGTGCCACCAGCAGTCCCTCGGGATCGAACACTGAAGCTTTCTTT. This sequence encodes CATSSPSGSNTEAFF.

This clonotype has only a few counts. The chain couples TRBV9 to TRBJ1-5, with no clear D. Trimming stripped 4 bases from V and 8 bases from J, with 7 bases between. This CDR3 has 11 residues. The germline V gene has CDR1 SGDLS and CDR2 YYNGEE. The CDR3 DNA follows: TGTGCCAGCAGCCAAATTAAGCCCCAGCATTTT. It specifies CASSQIKPQHF.

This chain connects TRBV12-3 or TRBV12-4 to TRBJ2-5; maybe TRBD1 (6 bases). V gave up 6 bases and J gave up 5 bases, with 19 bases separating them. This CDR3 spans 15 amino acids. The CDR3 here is CASRAQVGAAETQYF. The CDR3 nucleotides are TGTGCCAGCAGAGCCCAGGTGGGGGCGGCTGAGACCCAGTACTTC.

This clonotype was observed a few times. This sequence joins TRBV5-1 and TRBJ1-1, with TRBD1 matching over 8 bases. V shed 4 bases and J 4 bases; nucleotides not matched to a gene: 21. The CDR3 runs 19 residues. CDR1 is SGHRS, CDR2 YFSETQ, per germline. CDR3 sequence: CASSIRGWRQGLGSTEAFF. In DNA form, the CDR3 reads TGCGCCAGCAGCATACGAGGGTGGCGACAGGGGCTAGGAAGCACTGAAGCTTTCTTT.

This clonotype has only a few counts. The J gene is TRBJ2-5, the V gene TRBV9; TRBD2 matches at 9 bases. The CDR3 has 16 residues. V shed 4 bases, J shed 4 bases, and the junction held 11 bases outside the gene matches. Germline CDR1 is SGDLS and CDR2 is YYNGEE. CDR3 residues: CASSPRWSSGGETQYF. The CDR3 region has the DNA TGTGCCAGCAGCCCGAGGTGGAGTAGCGGGGGAGAGACCCAGTACTTC.

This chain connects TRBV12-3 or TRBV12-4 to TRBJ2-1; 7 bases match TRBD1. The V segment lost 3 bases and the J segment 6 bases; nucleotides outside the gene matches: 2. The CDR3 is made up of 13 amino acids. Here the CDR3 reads CASSFDRANEQFF. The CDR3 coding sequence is TGTGCCAGCAGTTTTGACAGGGCCAATGAGCAGTTCTTC.

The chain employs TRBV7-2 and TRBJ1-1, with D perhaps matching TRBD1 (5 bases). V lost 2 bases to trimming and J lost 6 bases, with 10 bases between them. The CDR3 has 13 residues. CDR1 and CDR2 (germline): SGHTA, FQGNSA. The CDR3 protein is CASSLRQLSEAFF. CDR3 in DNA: TGTGCCAGCAGCTTACGACAGTTGTCTGAAGCTTTCTTT.

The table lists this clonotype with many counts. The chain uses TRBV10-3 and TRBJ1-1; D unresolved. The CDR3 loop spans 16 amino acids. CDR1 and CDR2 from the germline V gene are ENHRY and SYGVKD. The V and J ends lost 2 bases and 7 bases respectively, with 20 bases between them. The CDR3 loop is CAISERAAKMNGEAFF. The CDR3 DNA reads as TGTGCCATCAGTGAGAGGGCAGCCAAGATGAACGGTGAAGCTTTCTTT.

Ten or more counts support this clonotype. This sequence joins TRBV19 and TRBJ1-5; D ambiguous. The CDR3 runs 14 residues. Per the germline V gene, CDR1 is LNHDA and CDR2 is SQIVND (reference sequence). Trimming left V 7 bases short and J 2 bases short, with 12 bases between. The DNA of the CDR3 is TGTGCCAGTAAGAATCAGGTCGGCAATCAGCCCCAGCATTTT. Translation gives CASKNQVGNQPQHF.

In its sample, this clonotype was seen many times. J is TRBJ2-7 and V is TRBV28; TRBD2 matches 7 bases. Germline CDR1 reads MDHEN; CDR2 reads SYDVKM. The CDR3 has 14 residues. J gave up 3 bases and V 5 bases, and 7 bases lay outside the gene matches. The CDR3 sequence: CASSRNGGFYEQYF. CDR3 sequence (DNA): TGTGCCAGCAGTCGTAACGGGGGGTTCTACGAGCAGTACTTC.

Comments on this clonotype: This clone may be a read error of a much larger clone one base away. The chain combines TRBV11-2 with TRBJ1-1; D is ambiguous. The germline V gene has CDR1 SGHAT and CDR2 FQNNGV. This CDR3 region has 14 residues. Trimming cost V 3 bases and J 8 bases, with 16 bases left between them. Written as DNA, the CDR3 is TGTGCCAGCAGCTTTGGGCAGCACCGCCTAGAAGCTTTCTTT. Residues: CASSFGQHRLEAFF.

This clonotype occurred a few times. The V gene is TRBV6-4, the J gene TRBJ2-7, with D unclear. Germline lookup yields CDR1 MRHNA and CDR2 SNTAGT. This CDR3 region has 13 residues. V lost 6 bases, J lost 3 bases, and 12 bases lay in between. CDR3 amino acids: CASSQHYLYEQYF. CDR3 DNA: TGTGCCAGCAGCCAACATTACCTCTACGAGCAGTACTTC.

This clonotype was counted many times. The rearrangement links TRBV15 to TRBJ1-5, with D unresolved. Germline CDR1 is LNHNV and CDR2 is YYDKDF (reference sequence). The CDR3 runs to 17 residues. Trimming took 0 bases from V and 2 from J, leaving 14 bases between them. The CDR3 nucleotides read TGTGCCACCAGCAGAGATGGAGGAACGTATCGCAATCAGCCCCAGCATTTT. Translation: CATSRDGGTYRNQPQHF.